Listed below are T cell receptor beta chains from one sample, sequenced in a study of T cells in Graves' hyperthyroidism and ophthalmopathy. TCRdb recomputed calls from the multiplex PCR reads with MiXCR, one row per CDR3 protein. Counted here are a few hundred thousand distinct CDR3 sequences, 20% to 25% occurring once; the ten biggest clones make up around four fifths. Material: blood. All receptors derive from a man aged 50 to 60 with Graves' hyperthyroidism. CDR3s include the opening cysteine and the closing phenylalanine or tryptophan. The D gene is left open where the match is weak. For some rows the clone size is stated as once, few or many, or as a class when expanded; others skip it.

size,length,J,D,V,DNA,CDR3
-,15,TRBJ2-4,-,TRBV6-1,TGTGCCAGCAGTGGAGAACGGAAGATCGGTGACATTCAGTACTTC,CASSGERKIGDIQYF
-,13,TRBJ2-7,TRBD1,TRBV6-1,TGTGCCAGCAGACGGGACAGGGACTACGAGCAGTACTTC,CASRRDRDYEQYF
many,16,TRBJ2-5,TRBD2,TRBV20-1,TGCAGTGCTAGAACCGCTAGCGGGAGGGCAAGGGAGACCCAGTACTTC,CSARTASGRARETQYF
few,14,TRBJ1-2,TRBD1,TRBV28,TGTGCCAGCAGCTTCGGGACAGCGCCCTATGGCTACACCTTC,CASSFGTAPYGYTF
-,16,TRBJ2-5,-,TRBV9,TGTGCCAGCAGCGTAGGAGGGGTAGAACGGATTGAGACCCAGTACTTC,CASSVGGVERIETQYF
many,11,TRBJ1-1,TRBD1,TRBV28,TGTGCCACGACAGGGGTGACTGAAGCTTTCTTT,CATTGVTEAFF
-,13,TRBJ1-1,-,TRBV10-3,TGTGCCATCAGTGAGTCGGGGGAGACTGAAGCTTTCTTT,CAISESGETEAFF
-,14,TRBJ2-1,TRBD1,TRBV25-1,TGTGCCAGCAGGGGACAGGGGCTCTACAATGAGCAGTTCTTC,CASRGQGLYNEQFF
many,14,TRBJ2-5,TRBD2,TRBV30,TGTGCCTGGGGTGAGGCTAGCGGGAGAGAGACCCAGTACTTC,CAWGEASGRETQYF
few,14,TRBJ1-6,-,TRBV9,TGTGCCAGCAGCGACACAGACGCATGGGCACCCCTCCACTTT,CASSDTDAWAPLHF
-,17,TRBJ2-5,-,TRBV3-1,TGTGCCAGCAGCCAAGATCATCGGGATAGCTACGAAGAGACCCAGTACTTC,CASSQDHRDSYEETQYF
-,16,TRBJ1-4,-,TRBV29-1,TGCAGCGTTGAGGAGCCAGGGGCCCCAAATAATGAAAAACTGTTTTTT,CSVEEPGAPNNEKLFF